The present entry profiles one TCR beta chain with its context. This CDR3 comprises 13 residues. From germline, CDR1 is MNHEY and CDR2 SMNVEV (reference sequence). The V and J ends lost 5 bases and 6 bases, in that order; junction bases with no gene match: 5. These data belong to a study of CD8 T cells in ankylosing spondylitis. With molecular barcodes, quantitative 5'-RACE was used to make the TCR beta libraries. Each CDR3 protein is one row after TCRdb ran MiXCR on the 5' RACE reads. There are a few hundred thousand distinct CDR3 sequences in the sample; roughly 20% occur only once, and roughly 13% lies in the top ten.

The sequence was collected from a male donor with ankylosing spondylitis or in good health (not recorded which). The sample consisted of blood, either unsorted or a sorted T cell fraction (not recorded which). This chain links TRBV27 with TRBJ2-7, with TRBD1 identical over 9 bases. The DNA for the CDR3 is TGTGCCAGCAGTATGGGACAGGGCCCCGAGCAGTACTTC. Translated: CASSMGQGPEQYF.